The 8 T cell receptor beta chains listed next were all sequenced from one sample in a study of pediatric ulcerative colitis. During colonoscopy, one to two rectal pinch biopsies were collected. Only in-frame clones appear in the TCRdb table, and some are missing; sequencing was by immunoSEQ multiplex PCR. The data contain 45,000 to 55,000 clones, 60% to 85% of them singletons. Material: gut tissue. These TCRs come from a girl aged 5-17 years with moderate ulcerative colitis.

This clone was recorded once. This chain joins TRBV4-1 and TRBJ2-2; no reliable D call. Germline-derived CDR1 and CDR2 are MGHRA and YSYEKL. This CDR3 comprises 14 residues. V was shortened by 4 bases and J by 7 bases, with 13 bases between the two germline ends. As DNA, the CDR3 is TGCGCCAGCAGCCCACGCCTACTGGGCGGGGAGCTGTTTTTT. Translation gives CASSPRLLGGELFF.

The CDR3 DNA sequence: TGTGCCAGCAGTTTAACCCTAGCGGGAGGCCATGAGCAGTTCTTC. Amino acids: CASSLTLAGGHEQFF. This chain links TRBV27 with TRBJ2-1; 11 bases line up with TRBD2. Per germline, CDR1 MNHEY and CDR2 SMNVEV (reference sequence). The V and J ends lost 2 bases and 8 bases, in that order; junction bases with no gene match: 5. The CDR3 is 15 residues long.

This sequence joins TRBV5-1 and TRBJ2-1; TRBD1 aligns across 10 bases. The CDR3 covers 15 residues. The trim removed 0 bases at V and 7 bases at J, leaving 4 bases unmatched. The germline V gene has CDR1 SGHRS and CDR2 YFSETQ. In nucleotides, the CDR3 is TGCGCCAGCAGCTTGGGAGGGACAGGGGTTAATGAGCAGTTCTTC. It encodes CASSLGGTGVNEQFF.

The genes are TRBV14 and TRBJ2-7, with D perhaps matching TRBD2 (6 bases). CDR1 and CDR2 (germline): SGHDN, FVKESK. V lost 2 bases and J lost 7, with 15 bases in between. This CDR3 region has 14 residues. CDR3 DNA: TGTGCCAGCAGCCAATTGATGGCCCGGGGGGAGCAGTACTTC. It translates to CASSQLMARGEQYF. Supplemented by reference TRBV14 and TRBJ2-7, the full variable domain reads EAGVTQFPSHSVIEKGQTVTLRCDPISGHDNLYWYRRVMGKEIKFLLHFVKESKQDESGMPNNRFLAERTGGTYSTLKVQPAELEDSGVYFCASSQLMARGEQYFGPGTRLTVT.

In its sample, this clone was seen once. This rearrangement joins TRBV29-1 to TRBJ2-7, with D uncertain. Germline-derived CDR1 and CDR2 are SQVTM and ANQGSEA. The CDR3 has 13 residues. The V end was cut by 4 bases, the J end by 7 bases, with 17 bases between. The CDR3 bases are TGCAGCGTTGCACATGAACTCTTGGGGGAGCAGTACTTC. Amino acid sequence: CSVAHELLGEQYF.

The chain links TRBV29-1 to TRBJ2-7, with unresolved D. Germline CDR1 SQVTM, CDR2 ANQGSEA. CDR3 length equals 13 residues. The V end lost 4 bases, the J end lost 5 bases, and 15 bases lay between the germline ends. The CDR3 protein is CSVAQAGFHEQYF. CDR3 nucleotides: TGCAGCGTTGCCCAAGCTGGTTTCCACGAGCAGTACTTC.

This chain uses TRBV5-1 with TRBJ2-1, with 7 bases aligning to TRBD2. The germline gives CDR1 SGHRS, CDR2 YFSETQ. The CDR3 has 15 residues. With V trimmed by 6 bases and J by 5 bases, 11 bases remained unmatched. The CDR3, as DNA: TGCGCCAGCAAGATAAGCGGGACCGAAGACAATGAGCAGTTCTTC. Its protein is CASKISGTEDNEQFF.

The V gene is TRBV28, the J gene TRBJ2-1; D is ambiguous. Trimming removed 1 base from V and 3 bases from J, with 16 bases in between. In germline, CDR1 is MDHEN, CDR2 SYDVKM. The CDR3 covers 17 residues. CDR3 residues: CASSLSAADDFYNEQFF. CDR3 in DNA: TGTGCCAGCAGTTTATCGGCTGCAGACGATTTCTACAATGAGCAGTTCTTC. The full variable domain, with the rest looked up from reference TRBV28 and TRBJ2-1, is DVKVTQSSRYLVKRTGEKVFLECVQDMDHENMFWYRQDPGLGLRLIYFSYDVKMKEKGDIPEGYSVSREKKERFSLILESASTNQTSMYLCASSLSAADDFYNEQFFGPGTRLTVL.